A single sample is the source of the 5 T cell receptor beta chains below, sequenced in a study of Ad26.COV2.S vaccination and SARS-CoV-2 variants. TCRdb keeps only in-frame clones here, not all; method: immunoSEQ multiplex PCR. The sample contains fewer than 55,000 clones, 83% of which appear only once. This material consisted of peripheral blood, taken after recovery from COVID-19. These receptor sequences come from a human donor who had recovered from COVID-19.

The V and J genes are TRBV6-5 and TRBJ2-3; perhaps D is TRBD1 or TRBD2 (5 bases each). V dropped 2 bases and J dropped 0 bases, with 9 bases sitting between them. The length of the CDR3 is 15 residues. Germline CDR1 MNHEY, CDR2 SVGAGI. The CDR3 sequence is CASSYGGTSTDTQYF. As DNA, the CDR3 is TGTGCCAGCAGTTACGGGGGTACTAGCACAGATACGCAGTATTTT.

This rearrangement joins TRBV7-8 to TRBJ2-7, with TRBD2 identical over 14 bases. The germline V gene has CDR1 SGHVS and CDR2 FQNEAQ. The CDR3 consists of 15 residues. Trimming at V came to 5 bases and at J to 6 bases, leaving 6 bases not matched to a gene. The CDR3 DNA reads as TGTGCCAGCAGCGCGACTAGCGGGAGGGCCCCCGAGCAGTACTTC. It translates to CASSATSGRAPEQYF.

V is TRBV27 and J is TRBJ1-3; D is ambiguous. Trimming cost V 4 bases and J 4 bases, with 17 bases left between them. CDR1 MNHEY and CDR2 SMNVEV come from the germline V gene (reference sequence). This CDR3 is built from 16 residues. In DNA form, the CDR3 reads TGTGCCAGCAGTTCTCTTAGGGCAGGCTCGGGAAACACCATATATTTT. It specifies CASSSLRAGSGNTIYF.

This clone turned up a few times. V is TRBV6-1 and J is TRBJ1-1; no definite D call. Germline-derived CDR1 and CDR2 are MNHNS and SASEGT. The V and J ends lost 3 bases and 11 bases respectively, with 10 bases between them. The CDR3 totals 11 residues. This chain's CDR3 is CASSDRSDAFF. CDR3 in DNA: TGTGCCAGCAGTGACAGGTCCGACGCTTTCTTT.

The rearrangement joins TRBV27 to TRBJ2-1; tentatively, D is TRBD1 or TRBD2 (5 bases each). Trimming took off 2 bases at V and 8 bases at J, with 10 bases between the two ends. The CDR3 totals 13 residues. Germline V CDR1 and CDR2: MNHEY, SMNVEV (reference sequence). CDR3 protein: CASSLTGRDEQFF. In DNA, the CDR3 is TGTGCCAGCAGTTTAACGGGACGGGATGAGCAGTTCTTC.